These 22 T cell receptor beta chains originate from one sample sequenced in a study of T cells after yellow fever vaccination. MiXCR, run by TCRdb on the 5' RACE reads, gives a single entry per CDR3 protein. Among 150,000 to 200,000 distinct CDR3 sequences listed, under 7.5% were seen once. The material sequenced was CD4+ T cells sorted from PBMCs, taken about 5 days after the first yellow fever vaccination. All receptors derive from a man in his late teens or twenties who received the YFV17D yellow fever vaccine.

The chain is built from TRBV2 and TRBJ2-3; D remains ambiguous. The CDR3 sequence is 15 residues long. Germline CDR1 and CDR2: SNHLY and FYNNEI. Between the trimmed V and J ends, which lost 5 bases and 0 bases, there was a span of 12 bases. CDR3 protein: CASSPDGISTDTQYF. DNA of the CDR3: TGTGCCAGCAGTCCGGACGGCATTAGCACAGATACGCAGTATTTT.

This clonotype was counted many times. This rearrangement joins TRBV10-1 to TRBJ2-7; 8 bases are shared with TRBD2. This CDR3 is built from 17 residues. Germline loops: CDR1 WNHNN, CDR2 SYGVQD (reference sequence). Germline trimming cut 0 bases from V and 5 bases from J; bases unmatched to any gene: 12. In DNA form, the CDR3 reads TGCGCCAGCAGTGAGTCGTTCTCAGCGGGGGCTGTGGACGAGCAGTACTTC. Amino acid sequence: CASSESFSAGAVDEQYF.

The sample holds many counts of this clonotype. CDR3 in DNA: TGTGCCAGCAGCCGGGACCAACAAGAGACCCAGTACTTC. It encodes CASSRDQQETQYF. The rearrangement joins TRBV7-3 to TRBJ2-5; D is possibly TRBD1 or TRBD2 (5 bases each). V dropped 5 bases and J dropped 2 bases, with 9 bases sitting between them. CDR1 is SGHTA and CDR2 is FQGTGA in the germline V gene. This CDR3 is 13 amino acids long.

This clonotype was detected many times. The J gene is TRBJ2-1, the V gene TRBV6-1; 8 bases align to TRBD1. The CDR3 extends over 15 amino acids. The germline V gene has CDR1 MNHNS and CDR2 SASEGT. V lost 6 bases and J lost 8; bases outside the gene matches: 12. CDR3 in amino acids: CASSSGTGPGDEQFF. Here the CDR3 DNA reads TGTGCCAGCAGCTCCGGGACAGGTCCCGGGGATGAGCAGTTCTTC.

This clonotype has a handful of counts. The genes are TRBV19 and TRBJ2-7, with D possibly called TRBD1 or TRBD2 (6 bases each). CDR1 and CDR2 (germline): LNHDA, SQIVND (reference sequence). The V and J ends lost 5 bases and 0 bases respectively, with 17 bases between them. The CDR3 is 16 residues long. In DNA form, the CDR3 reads TGTGCCAGTAGTCTCGACAGGACTACCTCCTCCTACGAGCAGTACTTC. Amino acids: CASSLDRTTSSYEQYF.

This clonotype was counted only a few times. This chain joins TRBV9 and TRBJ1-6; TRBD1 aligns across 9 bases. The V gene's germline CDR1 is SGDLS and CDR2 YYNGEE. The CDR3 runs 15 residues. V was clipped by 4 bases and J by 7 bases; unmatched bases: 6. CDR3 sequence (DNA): TGTGCCAGCAGCTTACAGGGGGCACGGAATTCACCCCTCCACTTT. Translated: CASSLQGARNSPLHF.

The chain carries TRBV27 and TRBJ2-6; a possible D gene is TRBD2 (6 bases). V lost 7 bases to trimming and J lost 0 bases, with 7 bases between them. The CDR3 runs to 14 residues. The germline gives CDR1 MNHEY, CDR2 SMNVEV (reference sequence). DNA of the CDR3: TGTGCCAGCAAGCGGGCCTCTGGGGCCAACGTCCTGACTTTC. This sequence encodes CASKRASGANVLTF.

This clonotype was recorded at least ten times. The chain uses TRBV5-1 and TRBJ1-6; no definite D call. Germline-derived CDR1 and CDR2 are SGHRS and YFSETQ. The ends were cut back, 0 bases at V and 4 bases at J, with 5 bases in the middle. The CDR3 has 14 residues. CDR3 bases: TGCGCCAGCAGCTTGGCTACTTATAATTCACCCCTCCACTTT. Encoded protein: CASSLATYNSPLHF.

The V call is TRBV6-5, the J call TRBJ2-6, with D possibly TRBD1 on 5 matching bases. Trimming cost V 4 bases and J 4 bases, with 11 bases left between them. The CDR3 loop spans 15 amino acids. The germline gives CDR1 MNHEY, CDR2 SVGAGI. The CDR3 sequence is CASSWGRTGANVLTF. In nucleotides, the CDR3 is TGTGCCAGCAGTTGGGGCAGAACCGGGGCCAACGTCCTGACTTTC.

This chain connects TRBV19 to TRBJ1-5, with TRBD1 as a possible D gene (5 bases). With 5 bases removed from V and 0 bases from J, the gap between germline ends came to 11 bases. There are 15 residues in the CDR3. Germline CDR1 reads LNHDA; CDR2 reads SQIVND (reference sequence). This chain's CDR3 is CASSSFGTSNQPQHF. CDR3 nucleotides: TGTGCCAGTAGTTCCTTCGGGACTAGCAATCAGCCCCAGCATTTT.

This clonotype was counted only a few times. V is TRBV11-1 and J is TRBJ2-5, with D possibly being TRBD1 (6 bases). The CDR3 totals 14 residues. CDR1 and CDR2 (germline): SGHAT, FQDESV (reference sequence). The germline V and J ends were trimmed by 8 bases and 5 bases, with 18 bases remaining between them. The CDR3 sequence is CASSYGTLMETQYF. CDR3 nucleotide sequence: TGTGCCAGCTCGTACGGGACACTCATGGAGACCCAGTACTTC.

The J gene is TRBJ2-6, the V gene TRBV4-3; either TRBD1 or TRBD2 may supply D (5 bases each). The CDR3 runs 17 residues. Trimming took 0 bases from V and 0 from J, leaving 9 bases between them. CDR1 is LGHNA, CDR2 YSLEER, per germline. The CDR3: CASSQEGAGSGANVLTF. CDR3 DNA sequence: TGCGCCAGCAGCCAAGAAGGGGCGGGCTCTGGGGCCAACGTCCTGACTTTC.

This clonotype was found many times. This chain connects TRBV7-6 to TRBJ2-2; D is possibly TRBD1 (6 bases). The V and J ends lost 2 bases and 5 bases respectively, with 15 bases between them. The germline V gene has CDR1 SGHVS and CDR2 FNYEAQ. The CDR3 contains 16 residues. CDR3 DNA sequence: TGTGCCAGCAGCTTAACAGACGGGACACCTACCGGGGAGCTGTTTTTT. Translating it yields CASSLTDGTPTGELFF. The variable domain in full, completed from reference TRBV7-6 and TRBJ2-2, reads GAGVSQSPRYKVTKRGQDVALRCDPISGHVSLYWYRQALGQGPEFLTYFNYEAQQDKSGLPNDRFSAERPEGSISTLTIQRTEQRDSAMYRCASSLTDGTPTGELFFGEGSRLTVL.

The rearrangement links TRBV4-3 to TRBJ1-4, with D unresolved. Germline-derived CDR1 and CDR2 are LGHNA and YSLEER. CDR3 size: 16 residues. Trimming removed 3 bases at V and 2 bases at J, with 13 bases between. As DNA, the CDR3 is TGCGCCAGCAGCCAGGAAATCAGGAGGACTAATGAAAAACTGTTTTTT. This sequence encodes CASSQEIRRTNEKLFF.

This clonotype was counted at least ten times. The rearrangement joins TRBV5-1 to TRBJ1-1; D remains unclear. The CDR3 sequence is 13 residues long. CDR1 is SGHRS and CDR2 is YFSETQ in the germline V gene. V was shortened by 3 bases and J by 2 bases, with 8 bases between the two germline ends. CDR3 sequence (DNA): TGCGCCAGCAGCTACGGAGCTAACACTGAAGCTTTCTTT. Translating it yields CASSYGANTEAFF.

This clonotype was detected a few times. Written as DNA, the CDR3 is TGCAGTGCTAGAGGTCTGGGAAGCTCTGGGGCCAACGTCCTGACTTTC. As protein: CSARGLGSSGANVLTF. The chain employs TRBV20-1 and TRBJ2-6; no clear D gene. The ends were cut back, 1 base at V and 0 bases at J, with 10 bases in the middle. This CDR3 has 16 residues. In germline, CDR1 is DFQATT, CDR2 SNEGSKA (reference sequence).

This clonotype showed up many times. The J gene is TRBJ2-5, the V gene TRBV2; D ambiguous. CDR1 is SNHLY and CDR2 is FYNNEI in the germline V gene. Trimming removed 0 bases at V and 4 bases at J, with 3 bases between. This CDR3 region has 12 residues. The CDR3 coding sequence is TGTGCCAGCAGTGAAGCCAGAGAGACCCAGTACTTC. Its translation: CASSEARETQYF. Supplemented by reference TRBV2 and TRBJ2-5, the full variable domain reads EPEVTQTPSHQVTQMGQEVILRCVPISNHLYFYWYRQILGQKVEFLVSFYNNEISEKSEIFDDQFSVERPDGSNFTLKIRSTKLEDSAMYFCASSEARETQYFGPGTRLLVL.

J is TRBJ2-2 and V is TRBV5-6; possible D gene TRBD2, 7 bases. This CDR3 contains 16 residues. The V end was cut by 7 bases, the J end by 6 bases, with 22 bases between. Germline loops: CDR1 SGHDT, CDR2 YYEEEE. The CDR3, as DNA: TGTGCCAGCCAAAGGAATCGGGGGGCCGTGGCCGGGGAGCTGTTTTTT. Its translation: CASQRNRGAVAGELFF.

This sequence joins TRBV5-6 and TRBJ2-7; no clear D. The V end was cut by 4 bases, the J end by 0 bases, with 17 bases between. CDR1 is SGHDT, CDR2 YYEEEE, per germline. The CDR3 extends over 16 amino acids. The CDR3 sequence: CASSLQLRFSSYEQYF. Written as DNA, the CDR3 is TGTGCCAGCAGCCTACAGCTTAGGTTCAGCTCCTACGAGCAGTACTTC.

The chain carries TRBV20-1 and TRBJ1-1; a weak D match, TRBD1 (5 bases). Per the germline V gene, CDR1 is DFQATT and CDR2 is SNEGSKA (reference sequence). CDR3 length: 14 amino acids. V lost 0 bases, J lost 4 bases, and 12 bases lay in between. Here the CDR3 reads CSARDWGRTTEAFF. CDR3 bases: TGCAGTGCTAGAGATTGGGGGAGGACCACTGAAGCTTTCTTT.

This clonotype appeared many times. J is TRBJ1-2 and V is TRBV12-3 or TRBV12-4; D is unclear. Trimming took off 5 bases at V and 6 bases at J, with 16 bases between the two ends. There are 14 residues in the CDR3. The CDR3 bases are TGTGCCAGCAGTCTCCGGGTCGGGATGAATGGCTACACCTTC. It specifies CASSLRVGMNGYTF.

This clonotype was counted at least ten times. The CDR3 nucleotides read TGCGCCAGCAGCCAAAATAGCGGGGGAGGAACAGATACGCAGTATTTT. As protein: CASSQNSGGGTDTQYF. The V and J genes are TRBV4-1 and TRBJ2-3; 9 positions agree with TRBD2. CDR3 length equals 16 residues. The V and J ends lost 2 bases and 3 bases, in that order; junction bases with no gene match: 6. Germline V lookup: CDR1 MGHRA, CDR2 YSYEKL.